Shown below are 30 T cell receptor beta chains from a single sample sequenced in a study of OX40 agonist ivuxolimab in advanced cancers. Clones were read by immunoSEQ multiplex PCR, and TCRdb kept only the in-frame ones, dropping some. The sample lists about 54,000 clones; roughly 86% were seen once. The material was CD4+ or CD8+ T cells sorted from blood, obtained in a trial of the OX40 agonist ivuxolimab. These receptors came from an adult with an advanced solid tumor such as melanoma, head and neck, liver or kidney cancer.

This rearrangement joins TRBV25-1 to TRBJ2-5; D is unclear. The V end was cut by 2 bases, the J end by 1 base, with 5 bases between. Germline V gene data show CDR1 as MGHDK and CDR2 as SYGVNS. This CDR3 has 13 residues. CDR3 protein: CASSEHGQETQYF. The CDR3 coding sequence is TGTGCCAGCAGTGAACACGGCCAAGAGACCCAGTACTTC.

This chain joins TRBV6-6 and TRBJ1-1; D gene unclear. The ends were cut back, 6 bases at V and 5 bases at J, with 7 bases in the middle. The CDR3 is 11 residues long. Germline CDR1 reads MNHNY; CDR2 reads SVGAGI (reference sequence). This CDR3 is CASSMGTEAFF. CDR3 nucleotides: TGTGCCAGCAGCATGGGAACTGAAGCTTTCTTT.

The rearrangement links TRBV7-7 to TRBJ2-3; D unresolved. This CDR3 comprises 13 residues. Germline lookup yields CDR1 SSHAT and CDR2 FNYEAQ (reference sequence). With 1 base removed from V and 3 bases from J, the gap between germline ends came to 5 bases. The CDR3 nucleotides read TGTGCCAGCAGCTTAGTGGGGACAGATACGCAGTATTTT. It yields the protein CASSLVGTDTQYF.

The rearrangement links TRBV11-1 to TRBJ1-1; 8 bases match TRBD1. The trim removed 2 bases at V and 4 bases at J, leaving 3 bases unmatched. Germline V gives CDR1 SGHAT, CDR2 FQDESV (reference sequence). This CDR3 is built from 14 residues. CDR3 sequence reads: CASSLSQGGTEAFF. The CDR3 coding sequence is TGTGCCAGCAGCTTATCACAGGGGGGCACTGAAGCTTTCTTT.

This chain joins TRBV6-1 and TRBJ2-2; D is ambiguous. V was trimmed by 3 bases and J by 1 base, leaving 6 bases between them. Looked up from germline, CDR1 is MNHNS and CDR2 is SASEGT. The CDR3 covers 14 residues. CDR3 sequence: CASSEGMNTGELFF. CDR3 in DNA: TGTGCCAGCAGTGAGGGGATGAACACCGGGGAGCTGTTTTTT.

This clone was observed a single time. This chain joins TRBV19 and TRBJ2-5; possible D gene TRBD2, 5 bases. Germline CDR1 and CDR2: LNHDA and SQIVND (reference sequence). V gave up 7 bases and J gave up 2 bases, with 20 bases separating them. The CDR3 is 16 residues long. CDR3 in amino acids: CASTSSYGRDQETQYF. As DNA, the CDR3 is TGTGCCAGTACCTCTTCCTACGGACGGGATCAAGAGACCCAGTACTTC.

The V and J genes are TRBV7-8 and TRBJ1-5; weak D call: TRBD1 (6 bases). The CDR3 is 19 residues long. Looked up from germline, CDR1 is SGHVS and CDR2 is FQNEAQ. V was trimmed by 2 bases and J by 5 bases, leaving 25 bases between them. CDR3 coding DNA: TGTGCCAGCAGCTTACGATACCCGGACCGGACAGCTCTACATCAGCCCCAGCATTTT. Its translation is CASSLRYPDRTALHQPQHF.

The chain couples TRBV7-8 to TRBJ2-3; 11 bases map to TRBD2. CDR3 length equals 14 residues. V was clipped by 10 bases and J by 4 bases; unmatched bases: 7. In germline, CDR1 is SGHVS, CDR2 FQNEAQ. The CDR3 spells CATHGTSGPDTQYF. CDR3 nucleotide sequence: TGTGCCACGCACGGGACTAGCGGCCCAGATACGCAGTATTTT.

The chain has TRBV19 and TRBJ1-5; D is ambiguous. V was shortened by 7 bases and J by 6 bases, with 13 bases between the two germline ends. The germline V gene has CDR1 LNHDA and CDR2 SQIVND (reference sequence). The CDR3 spans 13 residues. In DNA, the CDR3 is TGTGCCAGTACGGGCTGGTCAGGTCAGCCCCAGCATTTT. This sequence encodes CASTGWSGQPQHF. The full variable domain, rest sourced from reference TRBV19 and TRBJ1-5, is DGGITQSPKYLFRKEGQNVTLSCEQNLNHDAMYWYRQDPGQGLRLIYYSQIVNDFQKGDIAEGYSVSREKKESFPLTVTSAQKNPTAFYLCASTGWSGQPQHFGDGTRLSIL.

V and J are TRBV28 and TRBJ1-1; D gene ambiguous. The CDR3 extends over 12 amino acids. V lost 3 bases and J 4 bases, leaving 6 bases between the germline ends. Looked up from germline, CDR1 is MDHEN and CDR2 is SYDVKM. The CDR3 protein is CASSLAVTEAFF. CDR3 nucleotide sequence: TGTGCCAGCAGTTTGGCTGTCACTGAAGCTTTCTTT. The entire variable domain, with the rest obtained from reference TRBV28 and TRBJ1-1, is as follows: DVKVTQSSRYLVKRTGEKVFLECVQDMDHENMFWYRQDPGLGLRLIYFSYDVKMKEKGDIPEGYSVSREKKERFSLILESASTNQTSMYLCASSLAVTEAFFGQGTRLTVV.

The rearrangement joins TRBV28 to TRBJ2-3; tentative D call: TRBD1 (7 bases). Germline V gives CDR1 MDHEN, CDR2 SYDVKM. V was clipped by 7 bases and J by 4 bases, with 18 bases between them. The CDR3 runs 15 residues. In DNA form, the CDR3 reads TGTGCCAGCACCTCACAGGAGGGGGCTTCAGATACGCAGTATTTT. It yields the protein CASTSQEGASDTQYF.

The gene calls are TRBV7-9 and TRBJ1-1, with D possibly being TRBD1 (6 bases). V was cut by 5 bases and J by 4 bases, with 14 bases left in between. This CDR3 comprises 14 residues. From germline, CDR1 is SEHNR and CDR2 FQNEAQ (reference sequence). The CDR3 sequence is CASSTLQGTTEAFF. CDR3 nucleotide sequence: TGTGCCAGCAGCACGCTACAGGGCACCACTGAAGCTTTCTTT.

This clone was counted a single time. The chain joins TRBV7-8 to TRBJ2-7; 8 bases agree with TRBD2. Germline CDR1 is SGHVS and CDR2 is FQNEAQ. The length of the CDR3 is 18 residues. J gave up 0 bases and V 0 bases, and 10 bases lay outside the gene matches. The CDR3 coding sequence is TGTGCCAGCAGCTTAGCGCGGATAGCGGGACTGAGCTCCTACGAGCAGTACTTC. This encodes CASSLARIAGLSSYEQYF.

The rearrangement uses TRBV7-8 and TRBJ1-2; D remains ambiguous. Trimming left V 5 bases short and J 1 base short, with 8 bases between. This CDR3 spans 13 amino acids. From germline, CDR1 is SGHVS and CDR2 FQNEAQ. CDR3 amino acids: CASSRTVNYGYTF. The DNA for the CDR3 is TGTGCCAGCAGCCGAACAGTTAACTATGGCTACACCTTC.

The chain combines TRBV11-3 with TRBJ2-6; D not resolved. Germline values: CDR1 SGHNT, CDR2 YENEEA. CDR3 size: 15 residues. Deletions cut 2 bases from V and 0 bases from J, with 5 bases between. As DNA, the CDR3 is TGTGCCAGCAGCTTACGGAGCTCTGGGGCCAACGTCCTGACTTTC. Protein: CASSLRSSGANVLTF.

The chain is built from TRBV28 and TRBJ1-2, with D possibly TRBD1 on 5 matching bases. Germline V gene data show CDR1 as MDHEN and CDR2 as SYDVKM. The CDR3 is 19 amino acids. V lost 2 bases and J lost 8, with 30 bases in between. As DNA, the CDR3 is TGTGCCAGCAGTTTAGGGGGATTTGGGACCCAGGGTGCCAGGGTCGGCTACACCTTC. Protein: CASSLGGFGTQGARVGYTF.

The rearrangement uses TRBV19 and TRBJ1-2; a weak D match, TRBD1 (6 bases). This CDR3 has 12 residues. Germline CDR1 LNHDA, CDR2 SQIVND (reference sequence). V was trimmed by 8 bases and J by 4 bases, leaving 11 bases between them. CDR3: CASETGGYGYTF. The CDR3 bases are TGTGCCAGTGAGACAGGAGGCTATGGCTACACCTTC. The entire variable domain, with the rest obtained from reference TRBV19 and TRBJ1-2, is as follows: DGGITQSPKYLFRKEGQNVTLSCEQNLNHDAMYWYRQDPGQGLRLIYYSQIVNDFQKGDIAEGYSVSREKKESFPLTVTSAQKNPTAFYLCASETGGYGYTFGSGTRLTVV.

The CDR3 is CATSRTGEVYEQYF. The CDR3 region has the DNA TGTGCCACCAGCCGAACAGGGGAAGTCTACGAGCAGTACTTC. V is TRBV15 and J is TRBJ2-7; TRBD1 agrees at 7 bases. This CDR3 comprises 14 residues. V gave up 5 bases and J gave up 3 bases; unmatched junction bases: 7. The germline V gene encodes CDR1 LNHNV and CDR2 YYDKDF (reference sequence).

The chain employs TRBV11-3 and TRBJ2-5; TRBD2 agrees at 8 bases. The CDR3 runs 15 residues. Germline trimming cut 5 bases from V and 1 base from J; bases unmatched to any gene: 6. Germline values: CDR1 SGHNT, CDR2 YENEEA. In DNA, the CDR3 is TGTGCCAGCAGCCTTAGCGGGGATGCCCAAGAGACCCAGTACTTC. This gives the protein CASSLSGDAQETQYF.

The V call is TRBV19, the J call TRBJ2-3; D is perhaps TRBD1 or TRBD2 (5 bases each). Per the germline V gene, CDR1 is LNHDA and CDR2 is SQIVND (reference sequence). The CDR3 is made up of 16 amino acids. Trimming took off 1 base at V and 1 base at J, with 12 bases between the two ends. The CDR3 DNA sequence: TGTGCCAGTAGTATAGGAGAAGGGGACGGCACAGATACGCAGTATTTT. Amino acids: CASSIGEGDGTDTQYF.

The rearrangement links TRBV5-1 to TRBJ1-5; 7 bases fit TRBD1. CDR3 length: 14 residues. Germline CDR1 and CDR2: SGHRS and YFSETQ. The V segment lost 2 bases and the J segment 5 bases; nucleotides outside the gene matches: 4. CDR3 in DNA: TGCGCCAGCAGCTTACAGGGGAGCGATCAGCCCCAGCATTTT. This sequence encodes CASSLQGSDQPQHF. Based on the CDR3 plus reference TRBV5-1 and TRBJ1-5, the full variable domain is KAGVTQTPRYLIKTRGQQVTLSCSPISGHRSVSWYQQTPGQGLQFLFEYFSETQRNKGNFPGRFSGRQFSNSRSEMNVSTLELGDSALYLCASSLQGSDQPQHFGDGTRLSIL.

V usage is TRBV27 and J usage is TRBJ2-5, with a weak D call TRBD2 (5 bases). Germline CDR1 reads MNHEY; CDR2 reads SMNVEV (reference sequence). This CDR3 spans 14 amino acids. Trimming stripped 6 bases from V and 5 bases from J, with 16 bases between. CDR3 sequence (DNA): TGTGCCAGCAGCCCGGGATCGTCTAGGGAGACCCAGTACTTC. Encoded protein: CASSPGSSRETQYF.

The CDR3 DNA reads as TGTGCCAGCAGCTCACCCAGGGGGGGAAGCACAGATACGCAGTATTTT. Protein: CASSSPRGGSTDTQYF. The chain combines TRBV28 with TRBJ2-3; D is possibly TRBD1 or TRBD2 (7 bases each). V was cut by 6 bases and J by 0 bases, with 16 bases left in between. Germline CDR1 and CDR2: MDHEN and SYDVKM. This CDR3 comprises 16 residues. Filled out from reference TRBV28 and TRBJ2-3, the complete variable domain reads DVKVTQSSRYLVKRTGEKVFLECVQDMDHENMFWYRQDPGLGLRLIYFSYDVKMKEKGDIPEGYSVSREKKERFSLILESASTNQTSMYLCASSSPRGGSTDTQYFGPGTRLTVL.

This sequence joins TRBV9 and TRBJ1-2; D not certain. Between the trimmed V and J ends, which lost 0 bases and 13 bases, there was a span of 19 bases. The CDR3 loop spans 14 amino acids. The germline V gene has CDR1 SGDLS and CDR2 YYNGEE. This CDR3 reads CASSVETREGRTTF. CDR3 DNA sequence: TGTGCCAGCAGCGTAGAGACGAGAGAGGGCCGGACCACCTTC.

The V call is TRBV5-1, the J call TRBJ1-1, with TRBD1 as a possible D gene (5 bases). Germline CDR1 SGHRS, CDR2 YFSETQ. The V end lost 3 bases, the J end lost 2 bases, and 11 bases lay between the germline ends. The CDR3 consists of 14 residues. The CDR3 nucleotides read TGCGCCAGCAGCTCCACAGGAGAAAACACTGAAGCTTTCTTT. Translation gives CASSSTGENTEAFF. Looking up the rest from reference TRBV5-1 and TRBJ1-1 gives the full variable domain: KAGVTQTPRYLIKTRGQQVTLSCSPISGHRSVSWYQQTPGQGLQFLFEYFSETQRNKGNFPGRFSGRQFSNSRSEMNVSTLELGDSALYLCASSSTGENTEAFFGQGTRLTVV.

V usage is TRBV6-5 and J usage is TRBJ2-2; 7 bases align to TRBD1. The germline V gene encodes CDR1 MNHEY and CDR2 SVGAGI. V lost 4 bases to trimming and J lost 8 bases; unmatched junction nucleotides: 10. The length of the CDR3 is 15 residues. In DNA form, the CDR3 reads TGTGCCAGCAGTTTAGGACAGGAAGCGGTTGGGGAGCTGTTTTTT. Encoded protein: CASSLGQEAVGELFF.

V and J are TRBV6-5 and TRBJ1-5; D perhaps matches TRBD1 (5 bases). V shed 3 bases and J shed 4 bases, with 10 bases lying between them. CDR1 and CDR2 from the germline V gene are MNHEY and SVGAGI. The CDR3 covers 14 residues. The CDR3 nucleotides are TGTGCCAGCAGTTATGACAGTCTAAATCAGCCCCAGCATTTT. The encoded protein is CASSYDSLNQPQHF.

The chain combines TRBV7-2 with TRBJ1-1; possible D gene TRBD1, 5 bases. The CDR3 consists of 13 residues. The V gene's germline CDR1 is SGHTA and CDR2 FQGNSA. V lost 2 bases and J 1 base, leaving 5 bases between the germline ends. The CDR3 DNA reads as TGTGCCAGCAGCTTAAGGGGGAACACTGAAGCTTTCTTT. This codes for CASSLRGNTEAFF.

V and J are TRBV5-1 and TRBJ1-2; the match to TRBD1 covers 7 bases. Germline values: CDR1 SGHRS, CDR2 YFSETQ. CDR3 length: 19 residues. Trimming cost V 4 bases and J 0 bases; bases outside gene matches: 18. This CDR3 reads CASSPPRDSLKLSNYGYTF. DNA of the CDR3: TGCGCCAGCAGCCCTCCACGGGACAGTTTAAAGTTATCTAACTATGGCTACACCTTC.

The genes are TRBV5-1 and TRBJ2-7; 14 positions agree with TRBD2. CDR3 length: 18 amino acids. With 1 base clipped from V and 3 bases from J, the junction kept 9 bases outside the gene matches. Germline CDR1 and CDR2: SGHRS and YFSETQ. The CDR3 is CASSLRGLAGARSYEQYF. Here the CDR3 DNA reads TGCGCCAGCAGCTTGAGGGGACTAGCGGGAGCGAGGAGCTACGAGCAGTACTTC.